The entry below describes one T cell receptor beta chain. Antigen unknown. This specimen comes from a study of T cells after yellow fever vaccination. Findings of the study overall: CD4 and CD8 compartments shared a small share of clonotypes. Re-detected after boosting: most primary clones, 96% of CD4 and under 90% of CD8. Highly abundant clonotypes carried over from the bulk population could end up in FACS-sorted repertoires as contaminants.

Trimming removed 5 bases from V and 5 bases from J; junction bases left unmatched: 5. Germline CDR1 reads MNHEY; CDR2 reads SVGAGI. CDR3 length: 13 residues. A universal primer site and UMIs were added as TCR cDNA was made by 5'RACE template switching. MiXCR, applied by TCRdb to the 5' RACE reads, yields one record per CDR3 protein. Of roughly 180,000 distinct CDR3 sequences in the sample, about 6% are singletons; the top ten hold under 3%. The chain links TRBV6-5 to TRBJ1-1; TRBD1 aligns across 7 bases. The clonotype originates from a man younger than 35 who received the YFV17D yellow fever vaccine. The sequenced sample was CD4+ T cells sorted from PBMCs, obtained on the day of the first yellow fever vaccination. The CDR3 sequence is CASSRQGWTEAFF. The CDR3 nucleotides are TGTGCCAGCAGTCGACAGGGTTGGACTGAAGCTTTCTTT.